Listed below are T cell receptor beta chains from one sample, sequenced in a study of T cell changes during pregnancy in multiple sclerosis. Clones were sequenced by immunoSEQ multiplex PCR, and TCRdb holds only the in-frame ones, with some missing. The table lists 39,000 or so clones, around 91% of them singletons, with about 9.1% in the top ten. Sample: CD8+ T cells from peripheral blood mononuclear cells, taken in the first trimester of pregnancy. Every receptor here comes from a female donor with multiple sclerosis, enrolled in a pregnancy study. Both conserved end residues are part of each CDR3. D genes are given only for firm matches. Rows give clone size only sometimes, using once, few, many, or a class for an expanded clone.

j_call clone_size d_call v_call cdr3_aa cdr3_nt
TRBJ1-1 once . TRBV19 CATQDYTSMNTEAFF TGTGCCACCCAAGACTACACCTCCATGAACACTGAAGCTTTCTTT
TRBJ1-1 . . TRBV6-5 CASSYSDMNTEAFF TGTGCCAGCAGTTACTCGGACATGAACACTGAAGCTTTCTTT
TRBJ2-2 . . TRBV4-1 CASSQAGQYLYTGELFF TGCGCCAGCAGCCAAGCCGGACAGTATCTTTACACCGGGGAGCTGTTTTTT
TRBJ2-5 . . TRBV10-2 CASSDLVAGVGETQYF TGCGCCAGCAGTGACCTCGTGGCAGGGGTAGGCGAGACCCAGTACTTC
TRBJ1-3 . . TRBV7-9 CASSLITSPGNTIYF TGTGCCAGCAGCTTAATAACTTCTCCTGGAAACACCATATATTTT
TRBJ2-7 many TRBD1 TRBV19 CASSVGTGYEQYF TGTGCCAGTAGTGTCGGGACAGGGTACGAGCAGTACTTC
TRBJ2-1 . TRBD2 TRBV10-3 CAISGLAGGPGDEQFF TGTGCCATCAGTGGACTAGCGGGAGGGCCTGGGGATGAGCAGTTCTTC
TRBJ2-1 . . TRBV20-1 CSASRVDEQFF TGCAGTGCTAGCAGGGTAGATGAGCAGTTCTTC
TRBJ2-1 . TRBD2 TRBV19 CASSTPGLGTYNEQFF TGTGCCAGTAGTACCCCGGGACTAGGAACCTACAATGAGCAGTTCTTC
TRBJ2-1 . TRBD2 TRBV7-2 CASSLVPAGVYNEQFF TGTGCCAGCAGCTTAGTTCCAGCGGGAGTATACAATGAGCAGTTCTTC
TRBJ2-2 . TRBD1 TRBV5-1 CASSPRVDRVTGELFF TGCGCCAGCAGCCCGCGCGTGGACAGGGTGACCGGGGAGCTGTTTTTT
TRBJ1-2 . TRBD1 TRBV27 CASSPDRANYGYTF TGTGCCAGCAGTCCCGACAGGGCTAACTATGGCTACACCTTC
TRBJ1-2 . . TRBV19 CASTMDSYYYGYTF TGTGCCAGTACCATGGACAGCTATTACTATGGCTACACCTTC
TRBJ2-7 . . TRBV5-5 CASSQGAGDTPHEQYF TGTGCCAGCAGCCAAGGGGCGGGGGACACCCCCCACGAGCAGTACTTC
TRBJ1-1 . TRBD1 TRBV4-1 CASSQDGTGNTEAFF TGCGCCAGCAGCCAAGACGGGACAGGGAACACTGAAGCTTTCTTT
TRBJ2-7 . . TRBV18 CASSYSLSYEQYF TGTGCCAGCTCATACTCACTTAGCTACGAGCAGTACTTC
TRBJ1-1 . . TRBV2 CASSDRQAATEAFF TGTGCCAGCAGTGACCGACAGGCCGCCACTGAAGCTTTCTTT
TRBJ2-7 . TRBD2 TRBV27 CASSPGTSGSSYEQYF TGTGCCAGCAGTCCCGGGACTAGCGGTAGCTCCTACGAGCAGTACTTC
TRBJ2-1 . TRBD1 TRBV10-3 CAIIEGIGGLDEQFF TGTGCCATCATAGAGGGGATAGGGGGCTTGGATGAGCAGTTCTTC
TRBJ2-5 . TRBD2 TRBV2 CASSEIGTSGFQETQYF TGTGCCAGCAGTGAAATAGGGACTAGCGGGTTCCAAGAGACCCAGTACTTC
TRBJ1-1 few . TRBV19 CASSTVNTEAFF TGTGCCAGTAGTACCGTGAACACTGAAGCTTTCTTT
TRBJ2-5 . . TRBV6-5 CASSTRGQTQETQYF TGTGCCAGCAGTACTCGTGGACAGACACAAGAGACCCAGTACTTC